This TCR beta chain stems from a study of T cells in Graves' hyperthyroidism and ophthalmopathy. In the ophthalmopathy cohort, Clinical Activity Score was at least 3, NOSPECS grade at least 4, and duration under 3 months. Patients having uncontrolled infection, another autoimmune disease, pregnancy or lactation were not included. PBMCs stemmed from around 10 ml fresh peripheral blood. Study-level points and caveats: A model of 13 V-J features distinguished ophthalmopathy from stable hyperthyroidism.

The CDR3 runs to 14 residues. Germline V gene data show CDR1 as LNHDA and CDR2 as SQIVND (reference sequence). V was pared by 7 bases and J by 0 bases, with 10 bases between. RNA transcripts were the template for amplifying TCR beta CDR3 regions. When the TCR CDR3 underwent first-round RT-PCR, the HTBI primer set was used. TCRdb reprocessed the multiplex PCR reads via MiXCR and lists one record per CDR3 protein. The sample carries 250,000 to 400,000 distinct CDR3 sequences, roughly 15% recorded once. Comment on this clonotype: Its antigen is still unknown.

The chain uses TRBV19 and TRBJ1-3; D gene uncertain. Sequences were obtained from blood. The sequence was obtained from a woman in her 40s with Graves' ophthalmopathy. Here the CDR3 DNA reads TGTGCCAGTATGGCATCGGACTCTGGAAACACCATATATTTT. This codes for CASMASDSGNTIYF.